This TCR beta chain was sequenced during a study of post-analysis software for immune sequencing data (dated by TCRdb to between 2014 and 2017). About the investigation overall: Recorded disease courses included relapsing-remitting, secondary progressive and progressive-relapsing multiple sclerosis, with some patients lacking subtype annotation. The patient repertoires were compared against 11 previously published healthy control repertoires obtained from donors aged 6 to 25 years. A subset of samples was prepared in parallel using single-end sample barcoding, then pooled and co-amplified after Illumina adapter ligation.

Here is what the overall study found, with its caveats: When samples were clustered directly using the F measure, samples prepared in the same batch co-clustered strongly, which prompted a batch-effect correction. The multiple sclerosis patient group was slightly younger than the control group. Multiple sclerosis patients had significantly lower normalized Chao1 diversity than controls, a result that suggests substantial peripheral T-cell clonal expansion.

Library preparation used PCR. TCRdb lists the instrument as Illumina HiSeq 2500. Unique molecular identifiers were incorporated into TCR beta cDNA libraries to reduce PCR and sequencing biases. Per 1 to 10 million input T cells, roughly 500,000 cDNA molecules were obtained, such that each molecule approximated one T cell. The same protocol used for the earlier healthy control dataset was applied to prepare and sequence the patient libraries. Samples belonging to the same batch were prepared together, multiplexed and sequenced on a shared HiSeq lane. Processing in the source paper ran as follows. Raw barcoded reads were processed with MIGEC, and single-read molecular identifier groups were discarded before consensus assembly and CDR3 extraction. VDJtools was used for post-analysis of the clonotype tables, with diversity normalized by down-sampling every dataset to the smallest sample size. To correct batch-related cross-sample contamination, repertoire overlap clustering matched CDR3 amino acid sequences but not nucleotide sequences. TCRdb reprocessing: public reads trimmed at Q25 with fastp, clones called with MiXCR, in-frame beta chains kept. Rows are unified per CDR3 protein, each entry keeping the most common DNA and genes. The V and J calls were not made by the authors but by TCRdb's processing. For this sample there are 750,000 to 900,000 distinct CDR3 sequences; 35% to 55% appear just once. The biggest ten clones account for around 4.7% of the sample.

To demonstrate the VDJtools post-analysis software, the study profiled TCR beta repertoires from the peripheral blood of around 13 young patients with multiple sclerosis. Multiple sclerosis patients were children and adolescents aged about 6 to 15 years. This clonotype was picked up a small number of times. Its antigen specificity is not known. No much larger clone is present one base from it, and per-base qualities are unavailable. The receptor was derived from a girl aged 5-17 years with multiple sclerosis. Sequenced material: blood.

The DNA sequence follows: TGTGCCAGCAGCCAAGATCGGACTCATCCCTACGAGCAGTACTTC. Its coded protein is CASSQDRTHPYEQYF. The V and J genes are TRBV3-1 and TRBJ2-7; D gene: possibly TRBD2, on 5 matching bases. In the germline V gene (reference sequence), CDR1 corresponds to LGHDT and CDR2 to YNNKEL. From the cysteine through the phenylalanine, the CDR3 covers 15 amino acids. Only the CDR3 part of the read is kept: 45 bases, read in frame from the first base. V loses 0 bases, J loses 2 bases, and the germline ends lie 11 bases apart.